This T cell receptor beta chain is drawn from a study of T-cell reconstitution after alpha-beta-depleted transplantation in children. A note on this clonotype: Its antigen is as yet unknown.

Construction of the TCRbeta library involved unique molecular identifiers. TCRdb re-called the PCR reads through MiXCR, storing one row per CDR3 protein. The data show around 440,000 distinct CDR3 sequences, about 17% seen once. Points from the study as a whole: Newly generated T cells supplied most T-cell counts and diversity one year post-transplant. Reported findings indicate that, about two months after transplant, alpha-beta T cells came from several hundred expanded clones, which were derived from non-depleted graft cells.

Sample: PBMCs, mostly from graft donor cells, taken 360 days after TCRalphabeta/CD19-depleted stem cell transplant. This receptor was obtained from a boy younger than two who had a stem cell transplant for Wiskott-Aldrich syndrome, so the T cells may come from the graft donor.

The CDR3 here is CSARRSGGQETQYF. The CDR3 nucleotides read TGCAGTGCTAGACGGTCAGGGGGCCAAGAGACCCAGTACTTC. This sequence joins TRBV20-1 and TRBJ2-5, with 7 bases lining up with TRBD1. With 2 bases clipped from V and 1 base from J, the junction kept 4 bases outside the gene matches. This CDR3 is 14 amino acids long. Looked up from germline, CDR1 is DFQATT and CDR2 is SNEGSKA (reference sequence).